This passage covers 18 T cell receptor beta chains from one sample sequenced in a study of T cell repertoires in cytomegalovirus infection. TCRdb reprocessed the reads via MiXCR and lists one record per CDR3 protein. The sample includes some 300,000 distinct CDR3 sequences, around a sixth of them seen just once. The source material was PBMCs. Receptors originate from a human donor in good health (CMV status not recorded). Some clones in this sample may be carry-over from other donors' samples.

This clonotype was detected many times. V and J are TRBV7-9 and TRBJ2-7; D may be TRBD2 (5 bases). The germline CDR1 and CDR2 sequences are SEHNR and FQNEAQ (reference sequence). This CDR3 has 13 amino acids. V lost 7 bases to trimming and J lost 6 bases, with 16 bases between them. CDR3 nucleotides: TGTGCCAGCACCCGCGGCGAGGGCTCCGAGCAGTACTTC. This translates into CASTRGEGSEQYF.

The table lists this clonotype with a few counts. The chain carries TRBV19 and TRBJ1-1; D is undetermined. The V gene's germline CDR1 is LNHDA and CDR2 SQIVND (reference sequence). Trimming removed 6 bases from V and 1 base from J, with 6 bases in between. CDR3 length equals 12 residues. CDR3 sequence reads: CASREQNTEAFF. The DNA for the CDR3 is TGTGCCAGTAGGGAGCAGAACACTGAAGCTTTCTTT.

V and J are TRBV4-2 and TRBJ1-5, with a weak D call TRBD1 (6 bases). The CDR3 has 13 amino acids. V lost 4 bases, J lost 6 bases, and 10 bases lay in between. Germline assignment: CDR1 LGHNA and CDR2 YNFKEQ. The CDR3 DNA reads as TGTGCCAGCAGCCCTCGAGGGGGTCAGCCCCAGCATTTT. This sequence encodes CASSPRGGQPQHF.

This clonotype was counted between two and nine times. V and J are TRBV20-1 and TRBJ2-3, with 10 nucleotides matching TRBD2. Germline V gene lookup returns CDR1 DFQATT and CDR2 SNEGSKA (reference sequence). This CDR3 spans 14 amino acids. V lost 3 bases and J lost 3; bases outside the gene matches: 3. The CDR3, as DNA: TGCAGTGCTAGTTTTAGCGGGGGGACAGATACGCAGTATTTT. It yields the protein CSASFSGGTDTQYF.

This clonotype was seen ten or more times. This chain links TRBV7-2 with TRBJ2-7; D unresolved. The V gene lost 4 bases and the J gene lost 7 bases, with 14 bases spanning the gap. Germline-derived CDR1 and CDR2 are SGHTA and FQGNSA. The CDR3 consists of 13 residues. CDR3 DNA: TGTGCCAGCAGCTCTGTCATGATGGGGGAGCAGTACTTC. This codes for CASSSVMMGEQYF.

This clonotype was detected a few times. The chain joins TRBV6-1 to TRBJ2-3, with D possibly being TRBD1 or TRBD2 (5 bases each). V gave up 2 bases and J gave up 6 bases, with 18 bases separating them. Germline CDR1 is MNHNS and CDR2 is SASEGT. This CDR3 is 16 amino acids long. The CDR3 sequence: CASSEHYLGTVDTQYF. CDR3 nucleotide sequence: TGTGCCAGCAGTGAACATTATCTGGGGACCGTGGATACGCAGTATTTT.

This clonotype occurred many times. The chain links TRBV7-6 to TRBJ1-5; TRBD1 matches at 9 bases. The CDR3 contains 15 residues. With V trimmed by 4 bases and J by 5 bases, 6 bases remained unmatched. Germline loops: CDR1 SGHVS, CDR2 FNYEAQ. The CDR3 here is CASSYRGQGHQPQHF. CDR3 bases: TGTGCCAGCAGCTACCGGGGACAGGGTCATCAGCCCCAGCATTTT.

This clonotype was seen repeatedly, ten times or more. J is TRBJ1-2 and V is TRBV7-2, with D hard to call. With 5 bases removed from V and 4 bases from J, the gap between germline ends came to 17 bases. This CDR3 contains 15 residues. Germline V gives CDR1 SGHTA, CDR2 FQGNSA. CDR3 DNA: TGTGCCAGCAGCCCGCAAAGCGGCGGGTTCTATGGCTACACCTTC. This codes for CASSPQSGGFYGYTF.

This clonotype was observed many times. This chain uses TRBV12-3 or TRBV12-4 with TRBJ1-2, with D maybe TRBD1 (6 bases). The CDR3 runs to 13 residues. V was trimmed by 5 bases and J by 6 bases, leaving 13 bases between them. The CDR3 loop reads CASSPGVMDGYTF. CDR3 nucleotide sequence: TGTGCCAGCAGTCCAGGGGTGATGGATGGCTACACCTTC.

This clonotype has more than one count but fewer than ten. The chain recombines TRBV12-3 or TRBV12-4 with TRBJ1-1; D is unresolved. The CDR3 is made up of 15 amino acids. The V and J ends lost 5 bases and 1 base respectively, with 14 bases between them. CDR3 in amino acids: CASSHRTVKNTEAFF. The CDR3, as DNA: TGTGCCAGCAGTCACCGGACGGTGAAGAACACTGAAGCTTTCTTT.

The rearrangement links TRBV15 to TRBJ1-5; D gene uncertain. Trimming removed 6 bases at V and 7 bases at J, with 13 bases between. The CDR3 is 13 amino acids. The V gene's germline CDR1 is LNHNV and CDR2 YYDKDF (reference sequence). The CDR3 loop reads CATRALTLQPQHF. The CDR3 bases are TGTGCCACCAGAGCACTAACTCTCCAGCCCCAGCATTTT.

This clonotype occurred many times. The genes are TRBV4-3 and TRBJ2-3, with 8 bases aligning to TRBD1. Per germline, CDR1 LGHNA and CDR2 YSLEER. CDR3 length: 15 amino acids. V lost 4 bases to trimming and J lost 2 bases; unmatched junction nucleotides: 5. This CDR3 reads CASSPRTGTTDTQYF. Written as DNA, the CDR3 is TGCGCCAGCAGCCCCCGGACAGGGACCACAGATACGCAGTATTTT.

The rearrangement uses TRBV2 and TRBJ1-5, with D unresolved. The V end lost 1 base, the J end lost 9 bases, and 13 bases lay between the germline ends. This CDR3 is built from 14 residues. Germline V lookup: CDR1 SNHLY, CDR2 FYNNEI. The CDR3 coding sequence is TGTGCCAGCAGTGAAGGGTATTCGGATCGGCCCCAGCATTTT. Translation gives CASSEGYSDRPQHF.

Only a few counts were recorded for this clonotype. The chain combines TRBV20-1 with TRBJ2-4; no reliable D call. This CDR3 contains 14 residues. V lost 3 bases and J lost 0, with 9 bases in between. Germline loops: CDR1 DFQATT, CDR2 SNEGSKA (reference sequence). The CDR3 nucleotides read TGCAGTGCTAGCGGCAGTCTAGCCAAAAACATTCAGTACTTC. Translation gives CSASGSLAKNIQYF.

In its sample, this clonotype was seen a few times. The CDR3 loop is CSARGGGGSYEQYF. The DNA of the CDR3 is TGCAGTGCTAGAGGAGGCGGGGGCTCCTACGAGCAGTACTTC. V gene TRBV20-1 combines with J gene TRBJ2-7; TRBD2 agrees at 7 bases. Unmatched junction bases numbered 3, after V lost 1 base and J lost 0 bases. This CDR3 has 14 residues. Germline V gene data show CDR1 as DFQATT and CDR2 as SNEGSKA (reference sequence).

This clonotype showed up just a few times. The chain employs TRBV28 and TRBJ1-4; 9 positions match TRBD1. The V gene's germline CDR1 is MDHEN and CDR2 SYDVKM. J was trimmed by 10 bases and V by 8 bases; bases with no gene match: 8. The CDR3 is 13 residues long. The CDR3 spells CASQGTGKGKLFF. CDR3 in DNA: TGTGCCAGCCAAGGGACAGGGAAGGGAAAACTGTTTTTT.

This clonotype was observed many times. The V gene is TRBV7-2, the J gene TRBJ2-1; D is ambiguous. There are 18 residues in the CDR3. The germline CDR1 and CDR2 sequences are SGHTA and FQGNSA. The V end was cut by 5 bases, the J end by 5 bases, with 25 bases between. The CDR3 loop is CASSLALSWRSTNNEQFF. The CDR3 coding sequence is TGTGCCAGCAGCCTCGCCCTTTCGTGGAGATCAACGAACAATGAGCAGTTCTTC. Supplemented by reference TRBV7-2 and TRBJ2-1, the full variable domain reads GAGVSQSPSNKVTEKGKDVELRCDPISGHTALYWYRQSLGQGLEFLIYFQGNSAPDKSGLPSDRFSAERTGGSVSTLTIQRTQQEDSAVYLCASSLALSWRSTNNEQFFGPGTRLTVL.

The V and J genes are TRBV27 and TRBJ2-3, with a possible D match to TRBD2 (6 bases). CDR1 is MNHEY, CDR2 SMNVEV, per germline (reference sequence). V was cut by 5 bases and J by 2 bases, with 14 bases left in between. The CDR3 covers 15 residues. The CDR3 DNA follows: TGTGCCAGCAGTCTAGCGCGCAGATACACAGATACGCAGTATTTT. Translating gives CASSLARRYTDTQYF.